This T cell receptor (beta chain) was documented in a study of control samples from healthy donors and cancer patients. Generated by immunoSEQ multiplex PCR, the TCRdb table keeps only in-frame clones and is missing some. The top ten clones hold less than 4.5% of a sample with about 94,000 clones, about nine tenths of them seen once. Trimming removed 5 bases at V and 8 bases at J, with 15 bases between. Germline values: CDR1 MDHEN, CDR2 SYDVKM. The CDR3 length is 13 residues. The TCR sequence derives from a young woman in good health. The material sequenced was blood. V and J are TRBV28 and TRBJ1-2; D remains unclear. The CDR3 protein is CASSPRVLNGYTF. DNA of the CDR3: TGTGCCAGCAGTCCTCGGGTCCTGAACGGCTACACCTTC.